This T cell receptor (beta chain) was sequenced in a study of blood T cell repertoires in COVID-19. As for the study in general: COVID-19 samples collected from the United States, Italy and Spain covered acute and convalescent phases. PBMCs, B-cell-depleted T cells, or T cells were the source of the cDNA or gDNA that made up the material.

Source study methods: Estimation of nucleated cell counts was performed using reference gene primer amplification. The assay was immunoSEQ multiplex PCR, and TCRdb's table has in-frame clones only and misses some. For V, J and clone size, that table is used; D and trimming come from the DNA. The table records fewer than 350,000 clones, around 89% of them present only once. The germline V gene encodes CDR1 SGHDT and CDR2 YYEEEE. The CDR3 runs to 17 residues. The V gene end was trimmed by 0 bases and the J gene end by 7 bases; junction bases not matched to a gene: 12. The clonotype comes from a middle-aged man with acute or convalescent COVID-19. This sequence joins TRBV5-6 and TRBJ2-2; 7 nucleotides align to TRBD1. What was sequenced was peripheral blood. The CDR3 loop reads CASSLALTGLRSGELFF. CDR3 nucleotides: TGTGCCAGCAGCTTGGCCTTGACAGGGCTTCGGAGCGGGGAGCTGTTTTTT.